These 27 T cell receptor beta chains share one sample of origin, sequenced in a study of CD4 T cells in relation to SARS-CoV-2 and coronaviruses. Unexposed donor CD4+ T cells date from about 2011-2018, before the COVID-19 pandemic. Using immunoSEQ multiplex PCR, the repertoire was profiled, and TCRdb retains in-frame clones only, with some absent. The table records some 65,000 clones, more than 75% of them present only once. The specimen sequenced was memory CD4+ T cells from PBMCs. The receptors derive from a human donor in good health.

The chain links TRBV5-1 to TRBJ2-1; 9 bases align to TRBD2. Losses at the gene ends were 3 bases for V and 7 bases for J; bases not matched to a gene: 8. The CDR3 runs 15 residues. From germline, CDR1 is SGHRS and CDR2 YFSETQ. The CDR3 DNA reads TGCGCCAGCAGCTCCCAAGCGGGAGGTGGGAATGAGCAGTTCTTC. This gives the protein CASSSQAGGGNEQFF.

This chain joins TRBV3-1 (or the pseudogene TRBV3-2) and TRBJ1-1, with D perhaps TRBD1 (6 bases). This CDR3 is built from 14 residues. CDR1 LGHDT and CDR2 YNNKEL come from the germline V gene (reference sequence). V lost 3 bases and J 3 bases, leaving 11 bases between the germline ends. The CDR3 spells CASSQGAQDTEAFF. In DNA form, the CDR3 reads TGTGCCAGCAGCCAGGGGGCCCAGGACACTGAAGCTTTCTTT.

The chain has TRBV2 and TRBJ1-1, with unresolved D. Germline V gene lookup returns CDR1 SNHLY and CDR2 FYNNEI. With 6 bases removed from V and 0 bases from J, the gap between germline ends came to 8 bases. This CDR3 is 13 amino acids long. The CDR3 coding sequence is TGTGCCAGCAGCGTCTTGATGAACACTGAAGCTTTCTTT. Translated, it gives CASSVLMNTEAFF.

The rearrangement links TRBV11-2 to TRBJ1-5; D is unresolved. Germline values: CDR1 SGHAT, CDR2 FQNNGV. Trimming shortened V by 4 bases and J by 7 bases, and 11 bases separated the two germline ends. CDR3 size: 13 residues. The CDR3 bases are TGTGCCAGCAGCTCATGGACCGGACAGCCCCAGCATTTT. This gives the protein CASSSWTGQPQHF.

This chain uses TRBV7-2 with TRBJ2-3, with 8 bases fitting TRBD1. CDR1 and CDR2 from the germline V gene are SGHTA and FQGNSA. V lost 1 base, J lost 9 bases, and 0 bases stayed unmatched. The CDR3 loop spans 12 amino acids. The CDR3 here is CASSLDRGTQYF. The CDR3 nucleotides are TGTGCCAGCAGCTTAGACAGGGGGACGCAGTATTTT.

The genes are TRBV3-1 (or the pseudogene TRBV3-2) and TRBJ2-3, with 8 bases identical to TRBD2. V was pared by 4 bases and J by 4 bases, with 10 bases of the junction left unmatched. The germline V gene encodes CDR1 LGHDT and CDR2 YNNKEL (reference sequence). The CDR3 covers 16 residues. The CDR3 bases are TGTGCCAGCAGCCTAGCGCCCGGGAGGGCCGCAGATACGCAGTATTTT. Its protein is CASSLAPGRAADTQYF.

This sequence joins TRBV5-1 and TRBJ2-1; D may be TRBD1 (5 bases). V gave up 4 bases and J gave up 8 bases, with 13 bases separating them. The V gene's germline CDR1 is SGHRS and CDR2 YFSETQ. The CDR3 runs to 13 residues. The CDR3, as DNA: TGCGCCAGCAGCATAGGGCTCAGGGATGAGCAGTTCTTC. It is translated as CASSIGLRDEQFF.

The rearrangement uses TRBV10-2 and TRBJ2-1; TRBD2 agrees at 9 bases. CDR3 length: 14 residues. The germline V gene has CDR1 WSHSY and CDR2 SAAADI. Trimming at V came to 6 bases and at J to 7 bases, leaving 7 bases not matched to a gene. CDR3 DNA sequence: TGCGCCAGCAGGCCGGGACTAGCCATGAATGAGCAGTTCTTC. This encodes CASRPGLAMNEQFF.

This clone has only a few counts. The chain recombines TRBV28 with TRBJ2-7; D not resolved. This CDR3 is built from 17 residues. The germline V gene encodes CDR1 MDHEN and CDR2 SYDVKM. V was shortened by 4 bases and J by 3 bases, with 22 bases between the two germline ends. Written as DNA, the CDR3 is TGTGCCAGCAGTTCCTCTTACCTGGGTCTAACAAACTACGAGCAGTACTTC. Protein: CASSSSYLGLTNYEQYF.

The rearrangement links TRBV10-1 to TRBJ2-7; D is perhaps TRBD1 (6 bases). The V end lost 0 bases, the J end lost 7 bases, and 16 bases lay between the germline ends. The CDR3 consists of 15 residues. Germline-derived CDR1 and CDR2 are WNHNN and SYGVQD (reference sequence). The CDR3 is CASSESQQGAKEQYF. The CDR3 bases are TGCGCCAGCAGTGAGTCACAACAGGGAGCGAAAGAGCAGTACTTC.

In its sample, this clone was seen once. This sequence joins TRBV28 and TRBJ1-6; tentative D call: TRBD1 (6 bases). The CDR3 runs 13 residues. With 6 bases removed from V and 7 bases from J, the gap between germline ends came to 10 bases. Germline lookup yields CDR1 MDHEN and CDR2 SYDVKM. CDR3 sequence reads: CASRSGDNSPLHF. The CDR3 DNA follows: TGTGCCAGCAGGTCAGGGGACAATTCACCCCTCCACTTT.

This clone was seen a few times. The gene calls are TRBV5-1 and TRBJ2-3, with TRBD2 matching 9 bases. CDR3 length: 16 amino acids. Germline V gives CDR1 SGHRS, CDR2 YFSETQ. V lost 0 bases, J lost 0 bases, and 2 bases stayed unmatched. In DNA, the CDR3 is TGCGCCAGCAGCTTGGGACTAGCGGTTAGCACAGATACGCAGTATTTT. Amino acids: CASSLGLAVSTDTQYF.

This chain connects TRBV2 to TRBJ1-6; no definite D call. The CDR3 sequence is 15 residues long. The germline gives CDR1 SNHLY, CDR2 FYNNEI. Trimming shortened V by 2 bases and J by 8 bases, and 13 bases separated the two germline ends. DNA for the CDR3: TGTGCCAGCAGTGAACTCGTGGGTTCGGATTCACCCCTCCACTTT. Protein sequence: CASSELVGSDSPLHF. Supplemented by reference TRBV2 and TRBJ1-6, the full variable domain reads EPEVTQTPSHQVTQMGQEVILRCVPISNHLYFYWYRQILGQKVEFLVSFYNNEISEKSEIFDDQFSVERPDGSNFTLKIRSTKLEDSAMYFCASSELVGSDSPLHFGNGTRLTVT.

The chain combines TRBV7-6 with TRBJ2-1; D may be TRBD1 (6 bases). Germline loops: CDR1 SGHVS, CDR2 FNYEAQ. V was clipped by 4 bases and J by 9 bases, with 19 bases between them. This CDR3 spans 15 amino acids. The CDR3 sequence is CASSYTGYGSGEQFF. Written as DNA, the CDR3 is TGTGCCAGCAGCTATACAGGGTACGGGTCGGGTGAGCAGTTCTTC.

The chain recombines TRBV19 with TRBJ1-6; perhaps TRBD1 as D (5 bases). CDR1 and CDR2 from the germline V gene are LNHDA and SQIVND (reference sequence). The germline V and J ends were trimmed by 7 bases and 3 bases, with 16 bases remaining between them. The length of the CDR3 is 16 residues. The CDR3 DNA reads as TGTGCCAGTACCGAGGCGATGGGGGACTATAATTCACCCCTCCACTTT. This encodes CASTEAMGDYNSPLHF. Together with reference TRBV19 and TRBJ1-6, the CDR3 gives the full variable domain: DGGITQSPKYLFRKEGQNVTLSCEQNLNHDAMYWYRQDPGQGLRLIYYSQIVNDFQKGDIAEGYSVSREKKESFPLTVTSAQKNPTAFYLCASTEAMGDYNSPLHFGNGTRLTVT.

V and J are TRBV15 and TRBJ1-5; the match to TRBD1 covers 10 bases. The V gene end was trimmed by 6 bases and the J gene end by 0 bases; junction bases not matched to a gene: 17. The germline V gene has CDR1 LNHNV and CDR2 YYDKDF (reference sequence). This CDR3 has 20 residues. The CDR3 coding sequence is TGTGCCACCAGTACGGTAAACCCGGGACAGGGGAGAGGTAGCAATCAGCCCCAGCATTTT. Translating gives CATSTVNPGQGRGSNQPQHF. The complete variable domain, with remaining parts taken from reference TRBV15 and TRBJ1-5, reads DAMVIQNPRYQVTQFGKPVTLSCSQTLNHNVMYWYQQKSSQAPKLLFHYYDKDFNNEADTPDNFQSRRPNTSFCFLDIRSPGLGDTAMYLCATSTVNPGQGRGSNQPQHFGDGTRLSIL.

The chain combines TRBV5-1 with TRBJ2-3, with 14 bases identical to TRBD2. Germline V gene data show CDR1 as SGHRS and CDR2 as YFSETQ. V dropped 4 bases and J dropped 4; count of bases not matched to a gene: 2. This CDR3 is built from 15 residues. The CDR3 loop is CASSVGLAGADTQYF. In DNA, the CDR3 is TGCGCCAGCAGCGTGGGACTAGCGGGGGCAGATACGCAGTATTTT.

This clone was detected only once. The chain employs TRBV7-3 and TRBJ1-2; possibly TRBD1 for D (5 bases). The CDR3 has 15 amino acids. The V gene lost 2 bases and the J gene lost 3 bases, with 13 bases spanning the gap. From germline, CDR1 is SGHTA and CDR2 FQGTGA. DNA of the CDR3: TGTGCCAGCAGCTTAGTTGGGGACTCGGACTATGGCTACACCTTC. This translates into CASSLVGDSDYGYTF.

The rearrangement links TRBV7-9 to TRBJ2-2; TRBD2 aligns across 13 bases. V was pared by 4 bases and J by 2 bases, with 4 bases of the junction left unmatched. The germline V gene has CDR1 SEHNR and CDR2 FQNEAQ (reference sequence). This CDR3 is 17 amino acids long. CDR3 sequence (DNA): TGTGCCAGCAGCTGGACTAGCGGGGGATTTAACACCGGGGAGCTGTTTTTT. As protein: CASSWTSGGFNTGELFF. Full variable domain (remainder filled in from reference TRBV7-9 and TRBJ2-2): DTGVSQNPRHKITKRGQNVTFRCDPISEHNRLYWYRQTLGQGPEFLTYFQNEAQLEKSRLLSDRFSAERPKGSFSTLEIQRTEQGDSAMYLCASSWTSGGFNTGELFFGEGSRLTVL.

This chain joins TRBV7-3 and TRBJ2-3; 15 nucleotides agree with TRBD2. V was clipped by 5 bases and J by 6 bases; unmatched bases: 9. This CDR3 contains 17 residues. CDR1 is SGHTA and CDR2 is FQGTGA in the germline V gene. This CDR3 reads CASSPTGTSGGWDTQYF. CDR3 DNA sequence: TGTGCCAGCAGCCCAACCGGGACTAGCGGGGGGTGGGATACGCAGTATTTT.

The V and J genes are TRBV5-4 and TRBJ2-5, with D possibly being TRBD2 (7 bases). Germline V gene sequence: CDR1 SGHNT, CDR2 YYREEE (reference sequence). This CDR3 contains 15 residues. With 1 base removed from V and 5 bases from J, the gap between germline ends came to 15 bases. CDR3 nucleotide sequence: TGTGCCAGCAGCTTGACTGGGGGGGCGGGTGAGACCCAGTACTTC. It is translated as CASSLTGGAGETQYF.

The rearrangement uses TRBV5-1 and TRBJ2-7, with TRBD2 matching over 10 bases. Germline CDR1 is SGHRS and CDR2 is YFSETQ. This CDR3 contains 18 residues. V trimming: 4 bases; J trimming: 3 bases; junction bases outside the gene matches: 16. In DNA, the CDR3 is TGCGCCAGCAGCGTTACGGGACAGGTACTAGCGGGGTACTACGAGCAGTACTTC. Its translation: CASSVTGQVLAGYYEQYF.

The chain combines TRBV3-1 (or the pseudogene TRBV3-2) with TRBJ2-5, with D possibly being TRBD2 (5 bases). Germline V gene lookup returns CDR1 LGHDT and CDR2 YNNKEL (reference sequence). The CDR3 loop spans 14 amino acids. Trimming pared 6 bases from V and 2 bases from J, leaving 13 bases between. The CDR3 nucleotides read TGTGCCAGCAGTCCCCGGCGCGGGCAAGAGACCCAGTACTTC. Its translation: CASSPRRGQETQYF.

The chain is built from TRBV3-1 (or the pseudogene TRBV3-2) and TRBJ2-4; 8 nucleotides line up with TRBD2. Germline CDR1 LGHDT, CDR2 YNNKEL (reference sequence). V was clipped by 1 base and J by 3 bases; unmatched bases: 5. This CDR3 region has 16 residues. The CDR3 sequence: CASSQGTGGHKNIQYF. The CDR3 DNA is TGTGCCAGCAGCCAAGGAACGGGAGGGCACAAAAACATTCAGTACTTC.

This chain links TRBV24-1 with TRBJ2-2; no definite D call. Germline CDR1 KGHDR, CDR2 SFDVKD. V was trimmed by 2 bases and J by 1 base, leaving 13 bases between them. The CDR3 spans 17 residues. Here the CDR3 reads CATSDSNPAVNTGELFF. Here the CDR3 DNA reads TGTGCCACCAGTGATTCCAACCCAGCTGTGAACACCGGGGAGCTGTTTTTT.

J is TRBJ2-3 and V is TRBV9; the match to TRBD1 covers 8 bases. This CDR3 region has 15 residues. V gave up 3 bases and J gave up 2 bases; unmatched junction bases: 5. Germline CDR1 SGDLS, CDR2 YYNGEE. This chain's CDR3 is CASSGTGQDTDTQYF. As DNA, the CDR3 is TGTGCCAGCAGCGGGACAGGGCAAGACACAGATACGCAGTATTTT.

The chain joins TRBV2 to TRBJ1-5; 9 bases are a match to TRBD1. The V gene's germline CDR1 is SNHLY and CDR2 FYNNEI. This CDR3 region has 13 residues. V dropped 8 bases and J dropped 7; count of bases not matched to a gene: 6. In nucleotides, the CDR3 is TGTGCCAGCGTACAGGGGGCGGGGCAGCCCCAGCATTTT. Translation: CASVQGAGQPQHF.